These 3 T cell receptor beta chains originate from one sample sequenced in a study of T cells after yellow fever vaccination. A single record per CDR3 protein comes from TCRdb applying MiXCR to the 5' RACE reads. The table shows approximately 12,000 distinct CDR3 sequences, with roughly 6% occurring only once. The sequencing here drew on PBMCs, either bulk or a sorted T-cell subset (CD4+, CD8+, memory, or dextramer-sorted; not recorded which), taken on the day of the yellow fever booster vaccination. The receptors were gathered from a young man who received the YFV17D yellow fever vaccine.

This clonotype was seen ten or more times. V gene TRBV5-6 combines with J gene TRBJ2-1; 9 bases agree with TRBD2. CDR1 SGHDT and CDR2 YYEEEE come from the germline V gene. J gave up 0 bases and V 2 bases, and 15 bases lay outside the gene matches. The CDR3 is 20 amino acids. Here the CDR3 DNA reads TGTGCCAGCAGCTTCCAACCCGGGACTAGCCGATACAGCTCCTACAATGAGCAGTTCTTC. Protein: CASSFQPGTSRYSSYNEQFF. The full variable domain, rest sourced from reference TRBV5-6 and TRBJ2-1, is DAGVTQSPTHLIKTRGQQVTLRCSPKSGHDTVSWYQQALGQGPQFIFQYYEEEERQRGNFPDRFSGHQFPNYSSELNVNALLLGDSALYLCASSFQPGTSRYSSYNEQFFGPGTRLTVL.

This clonotype came up a few times. The chain recombines TRBV7-2 with TRBJ2-1; no firm D call. CDR3 size: 12 residues. V was cut by 0 bases and J by 7 bases, with 4 bases left in between. Germline lookup yields CDR1 SGHTA and CDR2 FQGNSA. For the CDR3, the DNA is TGTGCCAGCAGCTTAGCGTGGAATGAGCAGTTCTTC. Encoded protein: CASSLAWNEQFF.

By share, this clonotype counts as medium-sized. The J gene is TRBJ2-7, the V gene TRBV10-3; D not certain. This CDR3 comprises 14 residues. Germline V lookup: CDR1 ENHRY, CDR2 SYGVKD. The V end was cut by 3 bases, the J end by 0 bases, with 9 bases between. This CDR3 is CAISEAQSSYEQYF. CDR3 bases: TGTGCCATCAGTGAAGCGCAGAGCTCCTACGAGCAGTACTTC.